Shown below are 27 T cell receptor beta chains from a single sample sequenced in a study of blood T cell repertoires in COVID-19. Measured with immunoSEQ multiplex PCR; TCRdb has only the in-frame clones, and not every one. The sample lists about 130,000 clones, roughly 85% seen once, with less than 5.5% in the top ten. Sequenced material: PBMCs or T cells enriched from blood (not recorded which). These receptor sequences come from a man aged 45-65 years who had recovered from COVID-19.

This sequence joins TRBV5-1 and TRBJ1-1; D remains unclear. The CDR3 sequence is 14 residues long. CDR1 is SGHRS and CDR2 is YFSETQ in the germline V gene. The V gene lost 0 bases and the J gene lost 4 bases, with 10 bases spanning the gap. The CDR3 DNA sequence: TGCGCCAGCAGCTTGGTAACTAAAGGCACTGAAGCTTTCTTT. This codes for CASSLVTKGTEAFF.

The chain is built from TRBV5-1 and TRBJ1-2; D is undetermined. There are 14 residues in the CDR3. Germline assignment: CDR1 SGHRS and CDR2 YFSETQ. V lost 0 bases and J lost 4, with 10 bases in between. This CDR3 reads CASSLVADPYGYTF. The CDR3 DNA reads as TGCGCCAGCAGCTTGGTAGCAGACCCCTATGGCTACACCTTC.

This chain connects TRBV4-3 to TRBJ1-5; 9 bases are shared with TRBD1. The CDR3 consists of 13 residues. Germline CDR1 LGHNA, CDR2 YSLEER. The J segment lost 7 bases and the V segment lost 4 bases, leaving 2 bases of the junction unmatched. CDR3 nucleotides: TGCGCCAGCAGCCGGGACAGGGTACAGCCCCAGCATTTT. It specifies CASSRDRVQPQHF.

This clone was recorded a few times. The CDR3, as DNA: TGTGCCAGTAGTATAGGGACAGGGGGTTTTAACACTGAAGCTTTCTTT. The encoded protein is CASSIGTGGFNTEAFF. The chain links TRBV19 to TRBJ1-1; TRBD1 matches 10 bases. Trimming removed 1 base from V and 2 bases from J; junction bases left unmatched: 4. There are 16 residues in the CDR3. CDR1 is LNHDA, CDR2 SQIVND, per germline (reference sequence).

The V gene is TRBV11-2, the J gene TRBJ2-3; 9 positions match TRBD1. Germline V lookup: CDR1 SGHAT, CDR2 FQNNGV. The junction had 6 bases not matched to a gene; V was cut back by 7 bases and J by 1 base. The CDR3 is made up of 15 amino acids. CDR3 DNA: TGTGCCAGCAACAACCGACAGGGGGGCACAGATACGCAGTATTTT. This translates into CASNNRQGGTDTQYF.

The rearrangement links TRBV29-1 to TRBJ1-2; D gene ambiguous. The CDR3 contains 11 residues. CDR1 SQVTM and CDR2 ANQGSEA come from the germline V gene. V lost 6 bases and J lost 2, with 7 bases in between. CDR3 amino acids: CSVNWNYGYTF. CDR3 bases: TGCAGCGTGAACTGGAACTATGGCTACACCTTC.

The V and J genes are TRBV5-5 and TRBJ2-3, with D possibly being TRBD1 (5 bases). The CDR3 spans 16 residues. From germline, CDR1 is SGHKS and CDR2 YYEKEE (reference sequence). Deletions cut 4 bases from V and 1 base from J, with 16 bases between. This CDR3 is CASSPLWSRGTDTQYF. The CDR3 DNA reads TGTGCCAGCAGCCCACTCTGGTCCAGGGGCACAGATACGCAGTATTTT.

This chain joins TRBV3-1 (or the pseudogene TRBV3-2) and TRBJ2-3, with TRBD2 matching over 7 bases. The ends lost 4 bases at V and 0 bases at J; junction bases unmatched: 7. The CDR3 is 16 residues long. Germline assignment: CDR1 LGHDT and CDR2 YNNKEL (reference sequence). The CDR3: CASSPLTSASTDTQYF. The CDR3 bases are TGTGCCAGCAGCCCCCTCACTAGCGCCAGCACAGATACGCAGTATTTT.

V gene TRBV5-1 combines with J gene TRBJ1-2, with 9 positions matching TRBD1. Germline loops: CDR1 SGHRS, CDR2 YFSETQ. This CDR3 region has 14 residues. After removal of 4 bases from V and 2 bases from J, the junction contained 3 bases not matched to a gene. The CDR3 spells CASSQGTGNYGYTF. CDR3 bases: TGCGCCAGCAGCCAAGGGACAGGGAACTATGGCTACACCTTC.

V and J are TRBV15 and TRBJ2-2, with D tentatively TRBD1 (6 bases). In germline, CDR1 is LNHNV, CDR2 YYDKDF (reference sequence). This CDR3 has 14 residues. With 6 bases removed from V and 1 base from J, the gap between germline ends came to 9 bases. The DNA of the CDR3 is TGTGCCACCAGGAGGACAGTGAACACCGGGGAGCTGTTTTTT. It specifies CATRRTVNTGELFF.

V usage is TRBV6-1 and J usage is TRBJ2-7, with 9 bases fitting TRBD1. Germline lookup yields CDR1 MNHNS and CDR2 SASEGT. The CDR3 sequence is 16 residues long. Trimming cost V 3 bases and J 6 bases; bases outside gene matches: 12. CDR3 sequence: CASSDAGLGQGGEQYF. The CDR3 coding sequence is TGTGCCAGCAGTGACGCTGGCCTGGGACAGGGAGGCGAGCAGTACTTC.

The chain uses TRBV16 and TRBJ1-3; no clear D. The V end was cut by 1 base, the J end by 2 bases, with 9 bases between. The V gene's germline CDR1 is KGHSY and CDR2 FQNENV. The CDR3 has 15 residues. The CDR3 is CASSQFSGPGNTIYF. The CDR3 coding sequence is TGTGCCAGCAGCCAATTTTCCGGTCCTGGAAACACCATATATTTT.

This clone was observed a handful of times. CDR3 nucleotide sequence: TGTGCCAGCAGCCCTGCCAGGGGGTCCAACTATGGCTACACCTTC. Residues: CASSPARGSNYGYTF. The V call is TRBV11-2, the J call TRBJ1-2; 7 bases map to TRBD1. Unmatched junction bases numbered 8, after V lost 5 bases and J lost 2 bases. The length of the CDR3 is 15 residues. Germline loops: CDR1 SGHAT, CDR2 FQNNGV. Complete variable domain (other parts from reference TRBV11-2 and TRBJ1-2): EAGVAQSPRYKIIEKRQSVAFWCNPISGHATLYWYQQILGQGPKLLIQFQNNGVVDDSQLPKDRFSAERLKGVDSTLKIQPAKLEDSAVYLCASSPARGSNYGYTFGSGTRLTVV.

The sample holds one count of this clone. The germline gene is not matched at one end of the junction; a read error may be the cause. This chain connects TRBV20-1 to TRBJ2-1; possible D gene TRBD2, 5 bases. Germline V gives CDR1 DFQATT, CDR2 SNEGSKA (reference sequence). CDR3 length equals 11 residues. CDR3 bases: TGCAGTGCTGCTGTGCTAGCTCAAACCCTCTTC. Encoded protein: CSAAVLAQTLF.

In nucleotides, the CDR3 is TGTGCCAGCCATTACACTTATAGCGCTGGGGCCAACGTCCTGACTTTC. It translates to CASHYTYSAGANVLTF. This rearrangement joins TRBV5-4 to TRBJ2-6, with D possibly matching TRBD2 (5 bases). CDR1 and CDR2 from the germline V gene are SGHNT and YYREEE (reference sequence). The V end lost 7 bases, the J end lost 2 bases, and 16 bases lay between the germline ends. This CDR3 has 16 amino acids.

J is TRBJ1-1 and V is TRBV29-1, with D perhaps TRBD1 (5 bases). Deletions cut 7 bases from V and 5 bases from J, with 26 bases between. Germline V gene data show CDR1 as SQVTM and CDR2 as ANQGSEA. The CDR3 sequence is 16 residues long. CDR3 in DNA: TGCAGCGCGACGGGGGGAGGGGATCGTAGGGTGACTGAAGCTTTCTTT. Its protein is CSATGGGDRRVTEAFF.

This clone has only a few counts. V gene TRBV5-1 combines with J gene TRBJ1-4; D is uncertain. This CDR3 region has 15 residues. Germline values: CDR1 SGHRS, CDR2 YFSETQ. The germline V and J ends were trimmed by 4 bases and 0 bases, with 10 bases remaining between them. The CDR3 coding sequence is TGCGCCAGCAGCCTAGGCAGTCCAACTAATGAAAAACTGTTTTTT. Its translation: CASSLGSPTNEKLFF. The full variable domain, rest sourced from reference TRBV5-1 and TRBJ1-4, is KAGVTQTPRYLIKTRGQQVTLSCSPISGHRSVSWYQQTPGQGLQFLFEYFSETQRNKGNFPGRFSGRQFSNSRSEMNVSTLELGDSALYLCASSLGSPTNEKLFFGSGTQLSVL.

The chain is built from TRBV28 and TRBJ1-3, with D unclear. V lost 8 bases, J lost 0 bases, and 8 bases lay in between. Germline lookup yields CDR1 MDHEN and CDR2 SYDVKM. The length of the CDR3 is 13 residues. The CDR3 loop is CASHGISGNTIYF. CDR3 DNA: TGTGCCAGCCACGGGATCTCTGGAAACACCATATATTTT.

V is TRBV6-5 and J is TRBJ2-3; tentative D call: TRBD2 (5 bases). The CDR3 has 15 residues. V was clipped by 0 bases and J by 3 bases, with 10 bases between them. The germline CDR1 and CDR2 sequences are MNHEY and SVGAGI. The DNA of the CDR3 is TGTGCCAGCAGTTACTCGAGACTAAAGACAGATACGCAGTATTTT. This sequence encodes CASSYSRLKTDTQYF.

V and J are TRBV10-3 and TRBJ2-7; D possibly corresponds to TRBD2 (6 bases). This CDR3 is built from 12 residues. The V gene's germline CDR1 is ENHRY and CDR2 SYGVKD. V lost 6 bases and J 4 bases, leaving 10 bases between the germline ends. The CDR3 coding sequence is TGTGCCATCAGCGGCGGGGCATACGAGCAGTACGTC. Translating gives CAISGGAYEQYV.

This clone was seen only once. This chain uses TRBV20-1 with TRBJ1-2; 8 bases agree with TRBD1. Trimming cost V 6 bases and J 8 bases; bases outside gene matches: 5. CDR1 DFQATT and CDR2 SNEGSKA come from the germline V gene (reference sequence). CDR3 size: 11 residues. The CDR3 coding sequence is TGCAGTGCCGTCCGGGACAGGGGCTACACCTTC. Protein product: CSAVRDRGYTF.

This chain joins TRBV4-1 and TRBJ2-1; 8 bases map to TRBD2. The CDR3 length is 16 residues. V lost 8 bases to trimming and J lost 0 bases; unmatched junction nucleotides: 9. Germline values: CDR1 MGHRA, CDR2 YSYEKL. CDR3 amino acids: CASRGAGDNSYNEQFF. CDR3 nucleotides: TGCGCCAGCCGAGGAGCGGGGGATAACTCCTACAATGAGCAGTTCTTC.

The chain uses TRBV7-8 and TRBJ2-2; TRBD2 matches 12 bases. CDR3 size: 18 residues. V gave up 2 bases and J gave up 5 bases; unmatched junction bases: 9. CDR1 is SGHVS, CDR2 FQNEAQ, per germline. The CDR3 sequence is CASSLFLAGGGWTGELFF. In DNA form, the CDR3 reads TGTGCCAGCAGCTTATTCCTAGCGGGAGGGGGGTGGACCGGGGAGCTGTTTTTT.

V and J are TRBV7-2 and TRBJ1-3, with TRBD1 matching over 7 bases. This CDR3 contains 15 residues. Germline CDR1 is SGHTA and CDR2 is FQGNSA. The V gene end was trimmed by 5 bases and the J gene end by 4 bases; junction bases not matched to a gene: 8. The CDR3 sequence is CASSNTGTAGNTIYF. The CDR3 nucleotides are TGTGCCAGCAGCAACACCGGGACAGCAGGAAACACCATATATTTT.

The chain carries TRBV7-2 and TRBJ1-1, with a tentative D call TRBD1 (5 bases). The V gene lost 1 base and the J gene lost 10 bases, with 10 bases spanning the gap. The CDR3 is 12 residues long. Germline V lookup: CDR1 SGHTA, CDR2 FQGNSA. CDR3 sequence reads: CASSLGGVRAFF. CDR3 coding DNA: TGTGCCAGCAGCTTAGGGGGGGTTCGAGCTTTCTTT. The variable domain in full, with the rest retrieved from reference TRBV7-2 and TRBJ1-1, is GAGVSQSPSNKVTEKGKDVELRCDPISGHTALYWYRQSLGQGLEFLIYFQGNSAPDKSGLPSDRFSAERTGGSVSTLTIQRTQQEDSAVYLCASSLGGVRAFFGQGTRLTVV.

Written as DNA, the CDR3 is TGTGCCTGGAGGACACCCAAGTCTGGCGGGAGGTACTTC. Protein product: CAWRTPKSGGRYF. The chain uses TRBV30 and TRBJ2-7, with TRBD2 matching over 7 bases. The CDR3 covers 13 residues. Germline trimming cut 3 bases from V and 12 bases from J; bases unmatched to any gene: 14. Germline CDR1 GTSNPN, CDR2 SVGIG (reference sequence). The variable domain in full, with the rest retrieved from reference TRBV30 and TRBJ2-7, is SQTIHQWPATLVQPVGSPLSLECTVEGTSNPNLYWYRQAAGRGLQLLFYSVGIGQISSEVPQNLSASRPQDRQFILSSKKLLLSDSGFYLCAWRTPKSGGRYFGPGTRLTVT.

This clone was detected once. The V gene is TRBV7-9, the J gene TRBJ1-1, with TRBD1 matching 9 bases. The V segment lost 5 bases and the J segment 4 bases; nucleotides outside the gene matches: 5. This CDR3 has 14 residues. Per the germline V gene, CDR1 is SEHNR and CDR2 is FQNEAQ (reference sequence). The CDR3: CASSPRQGGTEAFF. CDR3 DNA sequence: TGTGCCAGCAGCCCCCGACAGGGGGGCACTGAAGCTTTCTTT.